These T cell receptor beta chains were read from a single sample in a study of prognosis after radiotherapy for stage I lung cancer. Each CDR3 protein is one row after TCRdb ran MiXCR on the multiplex PCR reads. The top ten hold under 25% of the sample, which has 9,500 to 15,000 distinct CDR3 sequences, 50% to 65% seen once. The source was PBMCs, collected before or after stereotactic body radiation therapy (not recorded which). The receptor set was obtained from a donor over 45 with non-small cell lung cancer. CDR3s include the opening cysteine and the closing phenylalanine or tryptophan. A D gene is named only where the DNA matches it firmly. Part of the rows lack a size; the others show once, few, many or a class for expanded clones.

clone_size	v_call	d_call	j_call	cdr3_aa	cdr3_nt
.	TRBV12-3/TRBV12-4	.	TRBJ2-7	CASSRTGFPYEQYF	TGTGCCAGCAGTAGGACTGGATTTCCCTACGAGCAGTACTTC
.	TRBV19	.	TRBJ1-5	CASSIVFLRTPQHF	TGTGCCAGTAGTATAGTCTTCCTCAGGACGCCCCAGCATTTT
.	TRBV6-5	.	TRBJ2-7	CASSFSGSYEQYF	TGTGCCAGCAGTTTTTCCGGGAGCTACGAGCAGTACTTC
.	TRBV6-1	.	TRBJ2-2	CASSVPNRGVYTGELFF	TGTGCCAGCAGTGTCCCCAACCGAGGTGTGTACACCGGGGAGCTGTTTTTT
.	TRBV28	.	TRBJ1-2	CASSLDRMYGYTF	TGTGCCAGCAGTTTAGACAGAATGTATGGCTACACCTTC
many	TRBV5-4	TRBD1	TRBJ2-2	CASSQQGADGELFF	TGTGCCAGCAGCCAACAGGGGGCCGACGGGGAGCTGTTTTTT
medium-sized	TRBV25-1	TRBD1	TRBJ1-1	CASSDTGTGDTEAFF	TGTGCCAGCAGTGACACGGGGACAGGGGACACTGAAGCTTTCTTT
.	TRBV5-1	TRBD2	TRBJ2-1	CASREASGSLEQFF	TGCGCCAGCAGGGAGGCTAGCGGGAGCTTGGAGCAGTTCTTC
once	TRBV5-1	.	TRBJ2-7	CASSGSGSPYEQYF	TGCGCCAGCAGCGGGAGTGGGTCTCCCTACGAGCAGTACTTC
.	TRBV13	TRBD1	TRBJ2-7	CAISGSDRGYEQYF	TGTGCCATCAGCGGGTCGGACAGGGGTTACGAGCAGTACTTC
many	TRBV6-1	.	TRBJ1-5	CASSLPNQPQHF	TGTGCCAGCAGCCTCCCCAATCAGCCCCAGCATTTT
many	TRBV5-4	.	TRBJ2-2	CASSSPGNTGELFF	TGTGCCAGCAGCTCCCCGGGGAACACCGGGGAGCTGTTTTTT
many	TRBV2	TRBD1	TRBJ1-3	CAISGGRSSGNTIYF	TGTGCCATCTCAGGGGGCAGGAGCTCTGGAAACACCATATATTTT
medium-sized	TRBV30	TRBD1	TRBJ2-3	CAWSVQGVNTDTQYF	TGTGCCTGGAGTGTACAGGGGGTAAACACAGATACGCAGTATTTT
once	TRBV15	.	TRBJ2-5	CATSGSTGLEETQYF	TGTGCCACCAGCGGAAGTACGGGACTTGAAGAGACCCAGTACTTC
many	TRBV29-1	.	TRBJ1-2	CSVEFDPGTYQKDGYTF	TGCAGCGTTGAATTCGATCCCGGGACATATCAGAAAGATGGCTACACCTTC